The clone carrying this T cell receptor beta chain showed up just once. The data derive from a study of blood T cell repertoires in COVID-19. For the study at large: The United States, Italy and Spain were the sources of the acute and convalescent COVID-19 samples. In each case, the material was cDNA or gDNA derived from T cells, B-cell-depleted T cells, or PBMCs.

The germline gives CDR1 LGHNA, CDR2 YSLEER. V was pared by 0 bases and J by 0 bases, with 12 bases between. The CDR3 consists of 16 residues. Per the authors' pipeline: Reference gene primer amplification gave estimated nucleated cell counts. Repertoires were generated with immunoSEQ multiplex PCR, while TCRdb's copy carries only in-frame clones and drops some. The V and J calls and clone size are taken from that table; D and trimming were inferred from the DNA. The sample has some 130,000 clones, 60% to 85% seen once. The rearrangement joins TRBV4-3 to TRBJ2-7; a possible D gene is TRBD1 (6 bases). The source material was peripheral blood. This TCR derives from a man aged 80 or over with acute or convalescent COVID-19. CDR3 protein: CASSQDLWTVSYEQYF. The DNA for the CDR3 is TGCGCCAGCAGCCAAGATTTATGGACAGTCTCCTACGAGCAGTACTTC.